The T cell receptor (beta chain) described here comes from a study of post-analysis software for immune sequencing data. Unique molecular identifiers were carried by the TCR beta cDNA libraries. TCRdb fed the PCR reads into MiXCR, producing one record per CDR3 protein. The sample consists of about 810,000 distinct CDR3 sequences, approximately 57% of them appearing once. Study-level results: When compared against controls, multiple sclerosis patients showed significantly lower normalized Chao1 diversity. Among five TRBV segments more frequent in patients than controls were TRBV5-6, TRBV5-1 and TRBV20-1.

Unmatched junction bases numbered 4, after V lost 3 bases and J lost 3 bases. The CDR3 length is 14 residues. The germline V gene encodes CDR1 ENHRY and CDR2 SYGVKD. Only a few counts were recorded for this clonotype. Its antigen is unidentified. The sequence derives from a girl aged 5 to 17 with multiple sclerosis. Sequenced: blood. The rearrangement joins TRBV10-3 to TRBJ2-7, with 8 bases fitting TRBD1. The CDR3 nucleotides read TGTGCCATCAGTGAAGCAGGGGGCGTCTACGAGCAGTACTTC. Encoded protein: CAISEAGGVYEQYF.